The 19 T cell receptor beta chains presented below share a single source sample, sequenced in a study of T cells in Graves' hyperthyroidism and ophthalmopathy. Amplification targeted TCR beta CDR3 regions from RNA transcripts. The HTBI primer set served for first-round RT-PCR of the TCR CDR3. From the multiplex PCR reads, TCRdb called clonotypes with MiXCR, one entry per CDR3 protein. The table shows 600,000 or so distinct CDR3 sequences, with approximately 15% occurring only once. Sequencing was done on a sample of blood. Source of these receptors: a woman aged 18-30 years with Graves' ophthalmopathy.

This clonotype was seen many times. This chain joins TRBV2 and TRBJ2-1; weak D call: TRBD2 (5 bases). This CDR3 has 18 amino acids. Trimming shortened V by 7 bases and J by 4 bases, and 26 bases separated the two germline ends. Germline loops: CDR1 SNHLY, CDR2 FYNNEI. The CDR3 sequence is CASNLKFPKRSLYNEQFF. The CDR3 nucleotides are TGTGCCAGCAACTTGAAGTTTCCTAAGCGGAGCCTGTACAATGAGCAGTTCTTC. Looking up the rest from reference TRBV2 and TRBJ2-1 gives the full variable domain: EPEVTQTPSHQVTQMGQEVILRCVPISNHLYFYWYRQILGQKVEFLVSFYNNEISEKSEIFDDQFSVERPDGSNFTLKIRSTKLEDSAMYFCASNLKFPKRSLYNEQFFGPGTRLTVL.

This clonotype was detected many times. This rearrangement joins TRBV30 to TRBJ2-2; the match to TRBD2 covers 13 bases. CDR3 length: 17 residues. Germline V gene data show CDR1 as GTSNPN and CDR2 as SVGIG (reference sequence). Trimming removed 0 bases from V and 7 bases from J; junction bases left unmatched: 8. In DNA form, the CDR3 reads TGTGCCTGGAGTGTGAGCAGGACTAGCGGGAGTGGCGGGGAGCTGTTTTTT. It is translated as CAWSVSRTSGSGGELFF.

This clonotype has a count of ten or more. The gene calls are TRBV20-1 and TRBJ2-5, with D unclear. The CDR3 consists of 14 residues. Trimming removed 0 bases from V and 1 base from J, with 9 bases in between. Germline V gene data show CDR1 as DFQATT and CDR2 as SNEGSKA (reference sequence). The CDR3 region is CSARDGASQETQYF. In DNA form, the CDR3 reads TGCAGTGCTAGAGATGGAGCGTCCCAAGAGACCCAGTACTTC.

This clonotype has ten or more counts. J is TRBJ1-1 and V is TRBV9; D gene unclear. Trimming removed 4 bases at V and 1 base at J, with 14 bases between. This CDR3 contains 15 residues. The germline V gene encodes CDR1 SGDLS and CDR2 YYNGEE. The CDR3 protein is CASSPHPTENTEAFF. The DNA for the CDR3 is TGTGCCAGCAGCCCCCATCCCACAGAGAACACTGAAGCTTTCTTT.

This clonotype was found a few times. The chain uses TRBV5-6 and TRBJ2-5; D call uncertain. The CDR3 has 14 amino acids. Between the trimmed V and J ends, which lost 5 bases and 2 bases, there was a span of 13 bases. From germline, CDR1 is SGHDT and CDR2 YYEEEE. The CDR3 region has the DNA TGTGCCAGCAGTTTAGAACAAGTTCAAGAGACCCAGTACTTC. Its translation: CASSLEQVQETQYF.

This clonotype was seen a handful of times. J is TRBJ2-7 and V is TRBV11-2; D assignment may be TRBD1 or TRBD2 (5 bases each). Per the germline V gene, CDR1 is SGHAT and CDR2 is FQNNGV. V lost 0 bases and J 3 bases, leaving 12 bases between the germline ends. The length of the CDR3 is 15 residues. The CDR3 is CASSLEAGSRYEQYF. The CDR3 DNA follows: TGTGCCAGCAGCTTAGAGGCAGGGAGCCGCTACGAGCAGTACTTC.

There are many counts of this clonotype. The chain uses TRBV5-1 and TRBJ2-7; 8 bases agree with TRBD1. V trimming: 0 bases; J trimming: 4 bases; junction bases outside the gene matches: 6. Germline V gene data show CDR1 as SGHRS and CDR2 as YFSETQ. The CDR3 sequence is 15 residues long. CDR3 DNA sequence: TGCGCCAGCAGCTTGGAGTCAGGGGGCTTTTACGAGCAGTACTTC. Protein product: CASSLESGGFYEQYF.

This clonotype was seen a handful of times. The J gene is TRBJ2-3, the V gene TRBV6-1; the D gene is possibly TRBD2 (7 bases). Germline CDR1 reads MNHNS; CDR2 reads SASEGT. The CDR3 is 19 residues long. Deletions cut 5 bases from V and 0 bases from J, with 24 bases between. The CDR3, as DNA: TGTGCCAGCAGTCGGGGGCTTGGGACGGGAGGAACTAGCACAGATACGCAGTATTTT. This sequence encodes CASSRGLGTGGTSTDTQYF.

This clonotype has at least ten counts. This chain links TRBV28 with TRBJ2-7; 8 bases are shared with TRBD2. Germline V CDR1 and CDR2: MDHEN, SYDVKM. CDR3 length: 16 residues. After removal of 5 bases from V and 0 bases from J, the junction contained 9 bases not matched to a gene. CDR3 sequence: CASSTGGGGSSYEQYF. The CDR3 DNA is TGTGCCAGCAGTACCGGGGGGGGCGGGAGCTCCTACGAGCAGTACTTC.

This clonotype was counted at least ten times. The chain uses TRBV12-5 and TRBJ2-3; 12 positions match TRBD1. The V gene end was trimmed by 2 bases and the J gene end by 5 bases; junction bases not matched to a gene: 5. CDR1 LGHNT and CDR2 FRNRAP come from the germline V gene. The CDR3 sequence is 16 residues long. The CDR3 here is CASGLRDRGLGDTQYF. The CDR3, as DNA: TGTGCTAGTGGTTTGAGGGACAGGGGGCTTGGAGATACGCAGTATTTT. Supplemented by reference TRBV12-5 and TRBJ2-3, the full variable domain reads DARVTQTPRHKVTEMGQEVTMRCQPILGHNTVFWYRQTMMQGLELLAYFRNRAPLDDSGMPKDRFSAEMPDATLATLKIQPSEPRDSAVYFCASGLRDRGLGDTQYFGPGTRLTVL.

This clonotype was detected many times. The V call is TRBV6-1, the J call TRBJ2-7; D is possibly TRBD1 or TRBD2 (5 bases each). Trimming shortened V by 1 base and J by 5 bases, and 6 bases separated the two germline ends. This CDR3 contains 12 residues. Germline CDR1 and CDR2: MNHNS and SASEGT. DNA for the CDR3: TGTGCCAGCAGTGAAGTGGGGGACGAGCAGTACTTC. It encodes CASSEVGDEQYF.

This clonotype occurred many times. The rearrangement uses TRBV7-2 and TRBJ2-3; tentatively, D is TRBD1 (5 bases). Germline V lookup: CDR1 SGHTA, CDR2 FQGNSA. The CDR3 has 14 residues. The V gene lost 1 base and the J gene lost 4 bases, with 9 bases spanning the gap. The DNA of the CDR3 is TGTGCCAGCAGCTTAGTCAGGGCCCCAGATACGCAGTATTTT. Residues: CASSLVRAPDTQYF.

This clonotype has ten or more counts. CDR3 protein: CSARDLAGGLNEQFF. In DNA form, the CDR3 reads TGCAGTGCTAGAGATCTTGCGGGAGGGCTCAATGAGCAGTTCTTC. The rearrangement links TRBV20-1 to TRBJ2-1; TRBD2 aligns across 9 bases. Trimming at V came to 0 bases and at J to 6 bases, leaving 6 bases not matched to a gene. Germline V gene lookup returns CDR1 DFQATT and CDR2 SNEGSKA (reference sequence). The CDR3 spans 15 residues.

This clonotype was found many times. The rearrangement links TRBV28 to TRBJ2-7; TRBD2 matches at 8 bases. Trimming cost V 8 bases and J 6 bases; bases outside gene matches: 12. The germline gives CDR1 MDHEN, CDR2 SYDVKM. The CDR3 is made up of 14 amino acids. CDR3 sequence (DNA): TGTGCCAGCGGGGTGAGCGGGGGACCCCTCGAGCAGTACTTC. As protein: CASGVSGGPLEQYF.

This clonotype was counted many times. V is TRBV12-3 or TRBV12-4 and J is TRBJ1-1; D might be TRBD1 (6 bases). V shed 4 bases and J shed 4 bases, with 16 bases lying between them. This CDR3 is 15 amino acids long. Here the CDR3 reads CASSSLPTGFTEAFF. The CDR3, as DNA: TGTGCCAGCAGTTCCCTTCCAACAGGGTTCACTGAAGCTTTCTTT.

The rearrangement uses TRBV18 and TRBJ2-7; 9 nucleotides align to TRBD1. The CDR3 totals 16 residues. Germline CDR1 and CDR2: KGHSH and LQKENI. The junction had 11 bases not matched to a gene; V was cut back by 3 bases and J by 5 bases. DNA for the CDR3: TGTGCCAGCTCACCCCCCTCGGGACAGGGAGTAGACGAGCAGTACTTC. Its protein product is CASSPPSGQGVDEQYF.

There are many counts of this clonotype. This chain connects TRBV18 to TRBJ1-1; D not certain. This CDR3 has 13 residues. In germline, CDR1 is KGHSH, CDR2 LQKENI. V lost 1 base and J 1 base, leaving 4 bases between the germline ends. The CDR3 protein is CASSPLPNTEAFF. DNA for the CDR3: TGTGCCAGCTCACCACTCCCGAACACTGAAGCTTTCTTT.

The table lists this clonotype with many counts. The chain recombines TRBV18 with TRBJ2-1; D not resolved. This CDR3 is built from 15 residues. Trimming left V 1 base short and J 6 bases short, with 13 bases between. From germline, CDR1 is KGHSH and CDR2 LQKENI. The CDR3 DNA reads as TGTGCCAGCTCACCACGGATCGATGTGGGCAATGAGCAGTTCTTC. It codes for CASSPRIDVGNEQFF.

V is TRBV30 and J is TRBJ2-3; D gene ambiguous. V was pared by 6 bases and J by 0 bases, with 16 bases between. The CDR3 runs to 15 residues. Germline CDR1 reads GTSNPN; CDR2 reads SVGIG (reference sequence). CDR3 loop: CACPPWVPSTDTQYF. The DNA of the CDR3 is TGTGCCTGCCCTCCGTGGGTGCCTAGCACAGATACGCAGTATTTT. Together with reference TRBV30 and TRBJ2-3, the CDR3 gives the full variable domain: SQTIHQWPATLVQPVGSPLSLECTVEGTSNPNLYWYRQAAGRGLQLLFYSVGIGQISSEVPQNLSASRPQDRQFILSSKKLLLSDSGFYLCACPPWVPSTDTQYFGPGTRLTVL.